The sequence of this T cell receptor beta chain was determined in a study of PD-L1 blockade in urothelial cancer. Looking at the study overall: In the patient group, most of the roughly 30 were males with bladder-origin urothelial cancer. Of prior chemotherapy regimens, patients had received between 0 and 3. The authors examined blood 3 weeks (second dose) and 6 weeks after treatment start. Study-wide points: Enhanced expansion of tumor-associated blood clones at 3 weeks characterized durable-benefit patients.

Regarding time point: pretreatment peripheral blood. The method was immunoSEQ multiplex PCR; TCRdb's version includes in-frame clones alone and lacks a portion of them. The sample contains nearly 45,000 clones, about 88% of which appear only once. This clone turned up a few times. Its antigen is unknown. The V and J ends lost 1 base and 4 bases, in that order; junction bases with no gene match: 4. Germline-derived CDR1 and CDR2 are LGHNT and FRNRAP. The CDR3 runs 15 residues. This material consisted of PBMCs, taken around atezolizumab (anti-PD-L1) treatment. The TCR comes from a donor aged 40 or older with urothelial cancer. The chain couples TRBV12-5 to TRBJ2-5; 9 bases agree with TRBD2. In DNA, the CDR3 is TGTGCTAGTGGTTTGGGCGGGAGGGCTCCAGAGACCCAGTACTTC. It yields the protein CASGLGGRAPETQYF.